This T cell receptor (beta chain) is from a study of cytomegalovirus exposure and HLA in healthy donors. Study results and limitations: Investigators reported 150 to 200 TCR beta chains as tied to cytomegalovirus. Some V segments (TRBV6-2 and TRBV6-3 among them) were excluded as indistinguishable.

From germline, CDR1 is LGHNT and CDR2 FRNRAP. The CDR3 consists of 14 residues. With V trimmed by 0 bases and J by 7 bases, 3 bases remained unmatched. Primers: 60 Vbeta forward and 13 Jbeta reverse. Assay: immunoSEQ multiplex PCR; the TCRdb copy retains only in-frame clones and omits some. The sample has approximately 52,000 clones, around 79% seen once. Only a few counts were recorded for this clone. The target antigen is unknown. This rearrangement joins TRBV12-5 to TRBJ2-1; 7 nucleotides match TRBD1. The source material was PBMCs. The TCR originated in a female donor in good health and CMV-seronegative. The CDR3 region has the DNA TGTGCTAGTGGTTTGGTCCCAGGGGGAAATGAGCAGTTCTTC. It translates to CASGLVPGGNEQFF.